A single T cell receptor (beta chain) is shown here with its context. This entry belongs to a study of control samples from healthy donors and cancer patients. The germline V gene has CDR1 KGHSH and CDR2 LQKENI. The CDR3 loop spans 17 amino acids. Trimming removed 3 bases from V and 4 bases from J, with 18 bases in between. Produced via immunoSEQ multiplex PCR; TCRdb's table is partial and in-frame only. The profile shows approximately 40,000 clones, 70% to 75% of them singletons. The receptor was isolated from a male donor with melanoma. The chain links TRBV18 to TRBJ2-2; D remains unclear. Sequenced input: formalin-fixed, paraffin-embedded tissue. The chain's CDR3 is CASSPTLGSIRTGELFF. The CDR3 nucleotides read TGTGCCAGCTCACCGACGCTCGGTTCGATTCGCACCGGGGAGCTGTTTTTT.